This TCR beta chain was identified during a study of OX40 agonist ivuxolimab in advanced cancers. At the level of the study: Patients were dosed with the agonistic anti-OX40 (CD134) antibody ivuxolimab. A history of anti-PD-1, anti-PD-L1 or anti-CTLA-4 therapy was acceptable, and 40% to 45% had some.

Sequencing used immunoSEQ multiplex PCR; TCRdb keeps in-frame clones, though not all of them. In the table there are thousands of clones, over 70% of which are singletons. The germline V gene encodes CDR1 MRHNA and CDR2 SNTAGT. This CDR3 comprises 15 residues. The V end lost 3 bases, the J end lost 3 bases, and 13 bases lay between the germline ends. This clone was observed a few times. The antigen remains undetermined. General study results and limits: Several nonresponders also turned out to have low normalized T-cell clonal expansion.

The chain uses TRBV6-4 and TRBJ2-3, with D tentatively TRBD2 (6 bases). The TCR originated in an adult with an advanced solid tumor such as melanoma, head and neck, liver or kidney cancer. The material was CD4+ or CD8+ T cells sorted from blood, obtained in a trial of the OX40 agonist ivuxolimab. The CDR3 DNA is TGTGCCAGCAGTGAAGCCCCGGAGGGAACAGATACGCAGTATTTT. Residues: CASSEAPEGTDTQYF.